The 3 T cell receptor beta chains below were found in one sample sequenced in a study of T cell changes during pregnancy in multiple sclerosis. Measured with immunoSEQ multiplex PCR; TCRdb has only the in-frame clones, and not every one. This sample has tens of thousands of clones, with around 90% found just once. The material sequenced was peripheral blood, taken in the first trimester of pregnancy. These TCRs come from a female donor in good health, enrolled as a control in a pregnancy study.

The rearrangement joins TRBV18 to TRBJ2-3, with 14 nucleotides matching TRBD2. Germline assignment: CDR1 KGHSH and CDR2 LQKENI. CDR3 length: 18 amino acids. Trimming at V came to 6 bases and at J to 3 bases, leaving 11 bases not matched to a gene. The CDR3 DNA follows: TGTGCCAGCTCGTTTCAACCGGGACTAGCGGGAGAGACAGATACGCAGTATTTT. Translation: CASSFQPGLAGETDTQYF.

The CDR3 spells CASSDGVQETQYF. CDR3 in DNA: TGCGCCAGCAGCGACGGGGTACAAGAGACCCAGTACTTC. The chain combines TRBV5-1 with TRBJ2-5, with D maybe TRBD2 (5 bases). The V end was cut by 4 bases, the J end by 2 bases, with 9 bases between. Germline-derived CDR1 and CDR2 are SGHRS and YFSETQ. This CDR3 spans 13 amino acids.

The chain recombines TRBV9 with TRBJ2-3, with 12 bases fitting TRBD1. The V gene's germline CDR1 is SGDLS and CDR2 YYNGEE. The CDR3 is made up of 15 amino acids. V trimming: 4 bases; J trimming: 6 bases; junction bases outside the gene matches: 6. The CDR3 is CASSPRDRGLDTQYF. Written as DNA, the CDR3 is TGTGCCAGCAGCCCACGGGACAGGGGGCTGGATACGCAGTATTTT. Variable domain in full (rest from reference TRBV9 and TRBJ2-3): DSGVTQTPKHLITATGQRVTLRCSPRSGDLSVYWYQQSLDQGLQFLIQYYNGEERAKGNILERFSAQQFPDLHSELNLSSLELGDSALYFCASSPRDRGLDTQYFGPGTRLTVL.